This T cell receptor (beta chain) was captured in a study of control samples from healthy donors and cancer patients. This CDR3 contains 16 residues. V was cut by 0 bases and J by 8 bases, with 14 bases left in between. Germline CDR1 reads MNHEY; CDR2 reads SVGAGI. Sequencing was performed with immunoSEQ multiplex PCR; in TCRdb, only in-frame clones are kept and a portion is missing. The sample yields 150,000 or so clones, roughly 92% seen once. This receptor was identified in a man aged 18 to 29 in good health. The rearrangement joins TRBV6-5 to TRBJ1-6, with a possible D match to TRBD1 (6 bases). The material sequenced was blood. CDR3 protein: CASSYSNSGGDSPLHF. In nucleotides, the CDR3 is TGTGCCAGCAGTTACTCGAATTCGGGGGGCGATTCACCCCTCCACTTT.